This T cell receptor (beta chain) originates from a study of post-analysis software for immune sequencing data. In its sample, this clonotype was seen a few times. Its matching antigen is unknown. Libraries were made from TCR beta cDNA, and they carried unique molecular identifiers. There were 1 to 10 million T cells, and 450,000 to 550,000 cDNA molecules came from them. Via MiXCR, TCRdb re-called the PCR reads, giving one row per CDR3 protein. Among approximately 440,000 distinct CDR3 sequences listed, approximately 45% were seen once. V lost 1 base to trimming and J lost 6 bases, with 21 bases between them. This CDR3 comprises 17 residues. Germline values: CDR1 SGHAT, CDR2 FQNNGV. Broader study findings: There were a few TRBV segments more frequent in patients than controls, and TRBV5-6, TRBV5-1 and TRBV20-1 were among them. People with multiple sclerosis had a significantly lower normalized Chao1 diversity than controls did.

The chain recombines TRBV11-2 with TRBJ1-2; D remains ambiguous. The source material was blood. The clonotype was recovered from a girl aged 10 to 17 with multiple sclerosis. Written as DNA, the CDR3 is TGTGCCAGCAGCTTAGCGTTGAGGATCGGAGGGAGGGATGGCTACACCTTC. Translated: CASSLALRIGGRDGYTF.